These 21 T cell receptor beta chains were sequenced from one sample in a study of cytomegalovirus exposure and HLA in healthy donors (dated by TCRdb to the late 2010s). Library preparation was by the immunoSEQ multiplex PCR assay. For the multiplex PCR, a mixture combining 60 forward primers for TCR Vbeta segments and 13 reverse primers for TCR Jbeta segments was used. TCRdb provides this immuneACCESS table in a form limited to in-frame rearrangements. Some clones are lacking; in checked studies, under half of them reflect an unresolved V gene, and why the rest are absent is not known. The sample data list 150,000 to 200,000 clones, and roughly 81% of these were observed just once. The ten top clones hold roughly 4.5% of the sample. Sequenced sample: PBMCs. These receptors all come from a woman aged 18-29 years in good health and CMV-seropositive.

This chain uses TRBV6-1 with TRBJ1-6; maybe TRBD1 (5 bases). CDR1 MNHNS and CDR2 SASEGT come from the germline V gene. V shed 4 bases and J shed 7 bases, with 17 bases lying between them. This CDR3 contains 16 residues. In nucleotides, the CDR3 is TGTGCCAGCAGTGTTCTCTTCAGGGTAGGGAATTCACCCCTCCACTTT. Translating gives CASSVLFRVGNSPLHF.

The sample holds one count of this clone. The chain couples TRBV2 to TRBJ2-5, with D perhaps matching TRBD2 (6 bases). Germline V gives CDR1 SNHLY, CDR2 FYNNEI. The CDR3 extends over 13 amino acids. V was clipped by 6 bases and J by 5 bases, with 13 bases between them. This CDR3 is CASRTRELETQYF. DNA of the CDR3: TGTGCCAGCAGGACTAGGGAATTGGAGACCCAGTACTTC. Together with reference TRBV2 and TRBJ2-5, the CDR3 gives the full variable domain: EPEVTQTPSHQVTQMGQEVILRCVPISNHLYFYWYRQILGQKVEFLVSFYNNEISEKSEIFDDQFSVERPDGSNFTLKIRSTKLEDSAMYFCASRTRELETQYFGPGTRLLVL.

The gene calls are TRBV6-5 and TRBJ1-1, with D unresolved. Germline V gene lookup returns CDR1 MNHEY and CDR2 SVGAGI. V was shortened by 2 bases and J by 0 bases, with 13 bases between the two germline ends. This CDR3 contains 16 residues. The CDR3 DNA sequence: TGTGCCAGCAGTTACGGAGGGTACTCCTTGAACACTGAAGCTTTCTTT. Encoded protein: CASSYGGYSLNTEAFF.

A few counts support this clone. The chain is built from TRBV19 and TRBJ2-5; a possible D gene is TRBD2 (6 bases). The CDR3 sequence is 19 residues long. The V end was cut by 4 bases, the J end by 1 base, with 25 bases between. Germline assignment: CDR1 LNHDA and CDR2 SQIVND (reference sequence). The CDR3 nucleotides read TGTGCCAGTAGTAGAAGTTATATTCGGGACTCCACAGTCCAAGAGACCCAGTACTTC. This codes for CASSRSYIRDSTVQETQYF.

The chain couples TRBV15 to TRBJ1-5, with TRBD1 matching over 8 bases. This CDR3 spans 15 amino acids. Germline CDR1 reads LNHNV; CDR2 reads YYDKDF (reference sequence). The trim removed 5 bases at V and 2 bases at J, leaving 5 bases unmatched. CDR3 protein: CATSFRGPRNQPQHF. CDR3 nucleotides: TGTGCCACCAGCTTCAGGGGGCCTCGCAATCAGCCCCAGCATTTT.

This clone was detected a few times. The CDR3 sequence: CASSPIDTDTQYF. CDR3 DNA: TGTGCCAGCAGTCCCATAGACACAGATACGCAGTATTTT. This chain links TRBV25-1 with TRBJ2-3; unclear D gene. V was clipped by 5 bases and J by 2 bases, with 8 bases between them. The length of the CDR3 is 13 residues. Germline-derived CDR1 and CDR2 are MGHDK and SYGVNS.

The V and J genes are TRBV30 and TRBJ1-5; the D gene is possibly TRBD1 (6 bases). CDR1 and CDR2 from the germline V gene are GTSNPN and SVGIG (reference sequence). This CDR3 has 18 amino acids. With 3 bases removed from V and 2 bases from J, the gap between germline ends came to 23 bases. Written as DNA, the CDR3 is TGTGCCTGGAGCGGCGGAACAGGGCCAGAGTACGGCAATCAGCCCCAGCATTTT. Translation: CAWSGGTGPEYGNQPQHF.

The rearrangement links TRBV6-5 to TRBJ2-5, with D unclear. The closer fit of TRBJ2-7 to the DNA end suggests the J call may be wrong. This CDR3 spans 14 amino acids. Germline V lookup: CDR1 MNHEY, CDR2 SVGAGI. The CDR3 protein is CASSYRLSSYEQYF. The CDR3 DNA follows: TGTGCCAGCAGTTACAGACTTAGCTCCTACGAGCAGTACTTC.

Of note for this clone: A junction boundary mismatches the germline segment, possibly from a read error. The V gene is TRBV10-3, the J gene TRBJ2-3; 9 bases agree with TRBD2. The CDR3 length is 16 residues. The germline CDR1 and CDR2 sequences are ENHRY and SYGVKD. The chain's CDR3 is CAISVAAGGGTDTQYF. CDR3 in DNA: TGTGCCATCAGTGTAGCAGCGGGGGGAGGGACAGATACGCAGTATTTC.

The chain employs TRBV4-2 and TRBJ1-5; D not resolved. The V end was cut by 0 bases, the J end by 0 bases, with 15 bases between. CDR3 size: 18 residues. Germline V gene sequence: CDR1 LGHNA, CDR2 YNFKEQ. The CDR3 spells CASSQDKVGGYSNQPQHF. CDR3 nucleotide sequence: TGTGCCAGCAGCCAAGATAAGGTTGGAGGGTATAGCAATCAGCCCCAGCATTTT.

CDR3 protein: CASSPGLNSYEQYF. The CDR3 bases are TGTGCCAGCAGCCCGGGACTAAACTCCTACGAGCAGTACTTC. The V and J genes are TRBV5-4 and TRBJ2-7; TRBD2 agrees at 7 bases. CDR1 is SGHNT, CDR2 YYREEE, per germline (reference sequence). J gave up 0 bases and V 4 bases, and 4 bases lay outside the gene matches. This CDR3 contains 14 residues.

The chain combines TRBV4-3 with TRBJ2-3; TRBD1 is a possible D gene (5 bases). The CDR3 spans 16 residues. The germline gives CDR1 LGHNA, CDR2 YSLEER. Trimming cost V 0 bases and J 0 bases, with 10 bases left between them. The CDR3 sequence is CASSQDRQSSTDTQYF. DNA for the CDR3: TGCGCCAGCAGCCAAGATAGACAGTCTAGCACAGATACGCAGTATTTT.

The CDR3 DNA is TGTGCCAGCAGTTGGGGGGGGGCCGGGGAGCTGTTTTTT. Protein: CASSWGGAGELFF. The rearrangement links TRBV27 to TRBJ2-2, with 7 bases lining up with TRBD2. This CDR3 is built from 13 residues. Germline CDR1 and CDR2: MNHEY and SMNVEV (reference sequence). J was trimmed by 6 bases and V by 4 bases; bases with no gene match: 2.

Comment on this clone: An end of the junction does not agree with germline; a read error may underlie this. The chain combines TRBV7-9 with TRBJ1-1, with D perhaps matching TRBD1 (6 bases). The CDR3 sequence is 16 residues long. Germline CDR1 is SEHNR and CDR2 is FQNEAQ (reference sequence). The CDR3 bases are TGTTCCAGCAGCTTAGAGAGGGGGGGCTCGGACACTGAAGCTTTCTTT. It yields the protein CSSSLERGGSDTEAFF.

The V and J genes are TRBV5-1 and TRBJ1-2; TRBD1 might be the D (5 bases). This CDR3 region has 16 residues. V lost 4 bases and J 0 bases, leaving 16 bases between the germline ends. The germline V gene encodes CDR1 SGHRS and CDR2 YFSETQ. CDR3 sequence (DNA): TGCGCCAGCAGCCTGAGGAGGGACGGAACTAACTATGGCTACACCTTC. Its protein product is CASSLRRDGTNYGYTF.

The chain recombines TRBV12-5 with TRBJ2-5, with 9 bases matching TRBD2. With 2 bases clipped from V and 7 bases from J, the junction kept 8 bases outside the gene matches. The CDR3 is made up of 15 amino acids. CDR1 is LGHNT, CDR2 FRNRAP, per germline. The CDR3 DNA sequence: TGTGCTAGTGGTTTGTGGGCTAGCGGGGAGGGGACCCAGTACTTC. As protein: CASGLWASGEGTQYF.

The chain couples TRBV7-9 to TRBJ1-2, with unresolved D. Trimming removed 2 bases from V and 6 bases from J, with 7 bases in between. Germline lookup yields CDR1 SEHNR and CDR2 FQNEAQ (reference sequence). The CDR3 loop spans 12 amino acids. Here the CDR3 DNA reads TGTGCCAGCAGCTTATCAGGCGATGGCTACACCTTC. Amino acids: CASSLSGDGYTF.

The V and J genes are TRBV9 and TRBJ2-7, with TRBD1 matching over 9 bases. Germline CDR1 is SGDLS and CDR2 is YYNGEE. With V trimmed by 4 bases and J by 5 bases, 7 bases remained unmatched. CDR3 size: 14 residues. The CDR3 region has the DNA TGTGCCAGCAGCAACACCGGGACAGGGAACGAGCAGTACTTC. Encoded protein: CASSNTGTGNEQYF.

J is TRBJ1-5 and V is TRBV6-1; TRBD1 matches 8 bases. This CDR3 has 15 residues. Looked up from germline, CDR1 is MNHNS and CDR2 is SASEGT. The trim removed 3 bases at V and 6 bases at J, leaving 7 bases unmatched. Here the CDR3 reads CASSDQQGGGQPQHF. The CDR3 nucleotides read TGTGCCAGCAGTGACCAACAGGGGGGCGGTCAGCCCCAGCATTTT.

On this clone itself: The sample carries other DNA sequences with the same CDR3. J is TRBJ2-2 and V is TRBV19; 12 bases are shared with TRBD1. The CDR3 contains 16 residues. Germline values: CDR1 LNHDA, CDR2 SQIVND (reference sequence). V shed 5 bases, J shed 4 bases, and the junction held 5 bases outside the gene matches. The CDR3 sequence: CASSGGQGAGTGELFF. For the CDR3, the DNA is TGTGCCAGTAGTGGGGGACAGGGGGCTGGCACCGGGGAGCTGTTTTTT.

J is TRBJ2-4 and V is TRBV19, with 10 positions matching TRBD1. The V segment lost 4 bases and the J segment 7 bases; nucleotides outside the gene matches: 7. The CDR3 is 15 amino acids. Germline CDR1 LNHDA, CDR2 SQIVND (reference sequence). The CDR3: CASSTPDRGTNIQYF. CDR3 nucleotide sequence: TGTGCCAGTAGTACCCCGGACAGGGGGACGAACATTCAGTACTTC.